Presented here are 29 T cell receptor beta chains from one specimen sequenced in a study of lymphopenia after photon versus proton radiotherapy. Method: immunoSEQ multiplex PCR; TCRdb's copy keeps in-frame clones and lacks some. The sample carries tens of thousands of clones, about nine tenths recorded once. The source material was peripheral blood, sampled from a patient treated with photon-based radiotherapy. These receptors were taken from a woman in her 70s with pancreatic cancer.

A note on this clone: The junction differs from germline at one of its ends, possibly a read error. The CDR3 spells CASSLNRGETQYF. CDR3 in DNA: TGTGCTAGCAGCTTAAATAGGGGAGAGACCCAGTACTTC. The chain couples TRBV7-7 to TRBJ2-5, with a weak D call TRBD1 (5 bases). The CDR3 totals 13 residues. The V gene's germline CDR1 is SSHAT and CDR2 FNYEAQ (reference sequence).

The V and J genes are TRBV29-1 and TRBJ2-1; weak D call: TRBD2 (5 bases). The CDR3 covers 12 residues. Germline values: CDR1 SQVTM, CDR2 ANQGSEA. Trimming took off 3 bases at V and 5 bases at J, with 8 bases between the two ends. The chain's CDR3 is CSVDRGNNEQFF. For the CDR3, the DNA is TGCAGCGTTGATCGGGGAAACAATGAGCAGTTCTTC.

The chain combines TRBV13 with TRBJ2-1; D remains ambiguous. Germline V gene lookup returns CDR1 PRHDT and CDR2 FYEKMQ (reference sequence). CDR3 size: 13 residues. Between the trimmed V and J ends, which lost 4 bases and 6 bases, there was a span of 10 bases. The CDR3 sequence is CASSSPWTNEQFF. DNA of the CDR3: TGTGCCAGCAGCTCCCCCTGGACCAATGAGCAGTTCTTC.

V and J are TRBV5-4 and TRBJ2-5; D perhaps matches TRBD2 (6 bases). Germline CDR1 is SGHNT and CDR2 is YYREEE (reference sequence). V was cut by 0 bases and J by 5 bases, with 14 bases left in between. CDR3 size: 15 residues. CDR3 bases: TGTGCCAGCAGCTTGGTTGGTCGCGGGGTTGAGACCCAGTACTTC. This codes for CASSLVGRGVETQYF.

CDR3 loop: CASSDSGGQYF. The CDR3 DNA sequence: TGCGCCAGCAGCGATTCGGGGGGGCAGTATTTT. The chain uses TRBV5-1 and TRBJ2-3; 7 positions match TRBD2. The CDR3 has 11 residues. The V and J ends lost 4 bases and 11 bases, in that order; junction bases with no gene match: 4. Germline V CDR1 and CDR2: SGHRS, YFSETQ.

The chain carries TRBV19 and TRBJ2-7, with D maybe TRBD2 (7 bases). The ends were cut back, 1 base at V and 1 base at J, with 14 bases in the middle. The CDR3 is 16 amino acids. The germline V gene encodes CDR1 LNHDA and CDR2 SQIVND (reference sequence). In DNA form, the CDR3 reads TGTGCCAGTAGTATAGCCCGGGGGGCGGTGTCCTACGAGCAGTACTTC. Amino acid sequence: CASSIARGAVSYEQYF.

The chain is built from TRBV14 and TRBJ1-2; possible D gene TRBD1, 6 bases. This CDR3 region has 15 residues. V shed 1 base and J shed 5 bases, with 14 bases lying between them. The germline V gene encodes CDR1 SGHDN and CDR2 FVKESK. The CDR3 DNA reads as TGTGCCAGCAGCCAAGGAGGGGGGACAATATATGGCTACACCTTC. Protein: CASSQGGGTIYGYTF.

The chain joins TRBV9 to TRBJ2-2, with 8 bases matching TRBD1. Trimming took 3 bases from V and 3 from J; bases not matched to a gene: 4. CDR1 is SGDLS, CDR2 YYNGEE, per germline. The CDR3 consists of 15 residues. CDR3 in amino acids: CASSGRTGYTGELFF. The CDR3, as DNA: TGTGCCAGCAGCGGCCGGACAGGGTACACCGGGGAGCTGTTTTTT.

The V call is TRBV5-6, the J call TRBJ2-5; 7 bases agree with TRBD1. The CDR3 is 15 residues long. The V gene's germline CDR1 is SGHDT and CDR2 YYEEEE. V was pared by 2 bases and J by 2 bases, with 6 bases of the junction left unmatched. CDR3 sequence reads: CASSLSGQVQETQYF. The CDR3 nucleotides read TGTGCCAGCAGCTTATCAGGACAGGTACAAGAGACCCAGTACTTC.

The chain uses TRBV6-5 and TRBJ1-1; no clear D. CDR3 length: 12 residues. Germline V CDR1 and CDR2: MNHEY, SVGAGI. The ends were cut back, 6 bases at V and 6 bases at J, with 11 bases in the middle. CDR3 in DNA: TGTGCCAGCAGGGCGACGCGCGCTGAAGCTTTCTTT. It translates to CASRATRAEAFF.

CDR3 amino acids: CASSLTGMGSADTQYF. In DNA, the CDR3 is TGTGCCAGCAGCCTCACCGGGATGGGGAGCGCAGATACGCAGTATTTT. The V and J genes are TRBV7-3 and TRBJ2-3; D is perhaps TRBD2 (5 bases). Looked up from germline, CDR1 is SGHTA and CDR2 is FQGTGA. Trimming took off 5 bases at V and 4 bases at J, with 19 bases between the two ends. This CDR3 is built from 16 residues.

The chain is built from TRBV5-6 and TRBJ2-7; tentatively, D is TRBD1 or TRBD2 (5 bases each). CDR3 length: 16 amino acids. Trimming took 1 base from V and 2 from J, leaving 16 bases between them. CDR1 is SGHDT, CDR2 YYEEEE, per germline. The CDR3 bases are TGTGCCAGCAGCTTGTACATGGCAGGGACCCCCTACGAGCAGTACTTC. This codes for CASSLYMAGTPYEQYF.

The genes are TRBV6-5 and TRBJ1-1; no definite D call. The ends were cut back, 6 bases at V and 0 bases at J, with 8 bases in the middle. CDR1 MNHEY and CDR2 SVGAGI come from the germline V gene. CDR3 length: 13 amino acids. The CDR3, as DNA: TGTGCCAGCAGAATGGGCCTGAACACTGAAGCTTTCTTT. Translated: CASRMGLNTEAFF.

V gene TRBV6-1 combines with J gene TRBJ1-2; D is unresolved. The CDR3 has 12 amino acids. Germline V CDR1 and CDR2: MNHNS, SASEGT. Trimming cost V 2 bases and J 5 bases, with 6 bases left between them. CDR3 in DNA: TGTGCCAGCAGTGAAAAGGGTTATGGCTACACCTTC. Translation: CASSEKGYGYTF.

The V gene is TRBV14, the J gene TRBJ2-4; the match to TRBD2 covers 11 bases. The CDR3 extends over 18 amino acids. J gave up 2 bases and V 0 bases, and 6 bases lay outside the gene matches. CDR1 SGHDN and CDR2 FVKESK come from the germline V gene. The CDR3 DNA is TGTGCCAGCAGCCAAGATAGGCCTAGCGGGAGGTCCAAAAACATTCAGTACTTC. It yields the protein CASSQDRPSGRSKNIQYF. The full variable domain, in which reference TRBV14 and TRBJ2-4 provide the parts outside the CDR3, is EAGVTQFPSHSVIEKGQTVTLRCDPISGHDNLYWYRRVMGKEIKFLLHFVKESKQDESGMPNNRFLAERTGGTYSTLKVQPAELEDSGVYFCASSQDRPSGRSKNIQYFGAGTRLSVL.

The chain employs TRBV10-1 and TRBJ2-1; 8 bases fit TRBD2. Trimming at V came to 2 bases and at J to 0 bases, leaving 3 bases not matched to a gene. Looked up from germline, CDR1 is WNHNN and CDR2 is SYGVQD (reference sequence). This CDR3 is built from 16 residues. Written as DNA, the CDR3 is TGCGCCAGCAGTGAGCCACTAGCGGACTCCTACAATGAGCAGTTCTTC. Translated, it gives CASSEPLADSYNEQFF.

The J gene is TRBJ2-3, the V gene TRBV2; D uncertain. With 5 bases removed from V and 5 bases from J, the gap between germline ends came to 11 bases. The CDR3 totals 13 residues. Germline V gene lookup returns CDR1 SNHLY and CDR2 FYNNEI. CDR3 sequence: CASSIRTLDTQYF. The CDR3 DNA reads TGTGCCAGCAGTATACGGACGTTAGATACGCAGTATTTT.

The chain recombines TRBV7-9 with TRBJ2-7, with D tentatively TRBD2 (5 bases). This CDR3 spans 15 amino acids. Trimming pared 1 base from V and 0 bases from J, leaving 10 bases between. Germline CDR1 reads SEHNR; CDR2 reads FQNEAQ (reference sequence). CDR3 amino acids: CASSLGGLYSYEQYF. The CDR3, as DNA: TGTGCCAGCAGCTTAGGAGGGCTGTACTCCTACGAGCAGTACTTC.

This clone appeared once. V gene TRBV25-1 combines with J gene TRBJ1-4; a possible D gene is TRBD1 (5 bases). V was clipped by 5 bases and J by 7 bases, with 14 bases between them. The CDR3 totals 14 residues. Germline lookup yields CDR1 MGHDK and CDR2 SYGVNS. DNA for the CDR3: TGTGCCAGCAGTTTGTCGGGTCAGGGTGAAAAACTGTTTTTT. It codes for CASSLSGQGEKLFF.

The CDR3 region has the DNA TGTGCCAGCAGCTCTTCCGGGACAGATACGCAGTATTTT. Its translation is CASSSSGTDTQYF. The rearrangement links TRBV11-3 to TRBJ2-3; no definite D call. The germline V gene encodes CDR1 SGHNT and CDR2 YENEEA. The V and J ends lost 4 bases and 3 bases respectively, with 8 bases between them. The length of the CDR3 is 13 residues.

The CDR3 loop reads CATRTDSPNEKLFF. CDR3 nucleotide sequence: TGTGCCACCAGGACCGACAGCCCAAATGAAAAACTGTTTTTT. V is TRBV2 and J is TRBJ1-4; the D gene is possibly TRBD1 (5 bases). The CDR3 runs 14 residues. With 10 bases removed from V and 5 bases from J, the gap between germline ends came to 17 bases. Germline assignment: CDR1 SNHLY and CDR2 FYNNEI.

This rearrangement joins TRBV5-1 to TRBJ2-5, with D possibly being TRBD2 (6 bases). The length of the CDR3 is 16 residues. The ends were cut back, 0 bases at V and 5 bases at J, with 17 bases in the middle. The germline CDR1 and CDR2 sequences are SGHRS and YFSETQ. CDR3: CASSLAVAGPLETQYF. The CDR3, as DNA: TGCGCCAGCAGCTTGGCCGTCGCGGGGCCTTTGGAGACCCAGTACTTC.

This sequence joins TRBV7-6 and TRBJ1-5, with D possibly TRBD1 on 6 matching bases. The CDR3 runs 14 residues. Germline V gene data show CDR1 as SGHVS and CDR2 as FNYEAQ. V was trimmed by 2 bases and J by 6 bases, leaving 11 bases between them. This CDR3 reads CASSLQGIGQPQHF. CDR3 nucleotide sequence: TGTGCCAGCAGCTTACAGGGGATTGGTCAGCCCCAGCATTTT.

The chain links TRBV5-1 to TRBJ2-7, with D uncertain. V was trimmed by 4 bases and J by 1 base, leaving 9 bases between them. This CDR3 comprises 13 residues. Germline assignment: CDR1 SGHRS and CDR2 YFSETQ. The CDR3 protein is CASSRPESYEQYF. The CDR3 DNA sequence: TGCGCCAGCAGCCGACCCGAATCCTACGAGCAGTACTTC.

The CDR3 region is CASSLHLQETQYF. The CDR3 DNA sequence: TGCGCCAGCAGCCTCCACCTCCAAGAGACCCAGTACTTC. The rearrangement joins TRBV4-3 to TRBJ2-5, with D unresolved. This CDR3 region has 13 residues. Trimming pared 4 bases from V and 1 base from J, leaving 7 bases between. Germline-derived CDR1 and CDR2 are LGHNA and YSLEER.

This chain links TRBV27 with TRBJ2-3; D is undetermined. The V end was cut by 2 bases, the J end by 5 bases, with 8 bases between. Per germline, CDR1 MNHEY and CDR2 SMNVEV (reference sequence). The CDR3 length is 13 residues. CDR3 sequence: CASSLSPGDTQYF. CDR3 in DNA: TGTGCCAGCAGTTTAAGCCCGGGAGATACGCAGTATTTT.

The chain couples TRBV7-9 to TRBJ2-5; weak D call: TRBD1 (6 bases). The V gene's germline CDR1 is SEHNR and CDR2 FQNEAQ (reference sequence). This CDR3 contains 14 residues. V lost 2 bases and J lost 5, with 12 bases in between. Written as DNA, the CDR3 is TGTGCCAGCAGCTTATTTTCAGGGGAGGAGACCCAGTACTTC. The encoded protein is CASSLFSGEETQYF.

The CDR3 here is CASSDSPHWQTNYGYTF. In DNA form, the CDR3 reads TGTGCCAGCAGTGACTCCCCCCACTGGCAGACTAACTATGGCTACACCTTC. The chain combines TRBV2 with TRBJ1-2; D is unclear. V was trimmed by 3 bases and J by 0 bases, leaving 17 bases between them. Germline lookup yields CDR1 SNHLY and CDR2 FYNNEI. This CDR3 is built from 17 residues.

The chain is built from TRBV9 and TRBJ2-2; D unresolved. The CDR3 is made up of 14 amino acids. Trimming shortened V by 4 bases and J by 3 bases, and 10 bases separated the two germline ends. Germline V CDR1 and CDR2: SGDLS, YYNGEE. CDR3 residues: CASSLRDDTGELFF. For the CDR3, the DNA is TGTGCCAGCAGCCTTAGAGACGACACCGGGGAGCTGTTTTTT.